The next 14 T cell receptor beta chains were all read from a single sample in a study of cytomegalovirus exposure and HLA in healthy donors. Primers included in the PCR were 60 Vbeta and 13 Jbeta primers. TCRdb's copy holds only in-frame clones and misses some; the assay was immunoSEQ multiplex PCR. The table records about 200,000 clones, roughly 84% of them present only once. The sample consisted of PBMCs. The source is a boy between 2 and 10 years old in good health and CMV-seronegative.

J is TRBJ2-1 and V is TRBV7-9, with 9 nucleotides matching TRBD2. The germline V gene has CDR1 SEHNR and CDR2 FQNEAQ (reference sequence). The CDR3 contains 16 residues. J was trimmed by 5 bases and V by 5 bases; bases with no gene match: 10. The CDR3 DNA reads TGTGCCAGCAGCCCCCGGACTAGCGCTAGCCACAATGAGCAGTTCTTC. It translates to CASSPRTSASHNEQFF.

The chain uses TRBV6-6 and TRBJ2-1, with a possible D match to TRBD2 (5 bases). V lost 3 bases and J lost 2, with 14 bases in between. The CDR3 spans 16 residues. Germline-derived CDR1 and CDR2 are MNHNY and SVGAGI (reference sequence). The CDR3 loop reads CASSYYQSGPYNEQFF. For the CDR3, the DNA is TGTGCCAGCAGTTATTATCAGAGCGGCCCCTACAATGAGCAGTTCTTC.

The chain uses TRBV18 and TRBJ2-3; maybe TRBD1 (6 bases). CDR3 length: 15 amino acids. Germline-derived CDR1 and CDR2 are KGHSH and LQKENI. The V and J ends lost 3 bases and 5 bases respectively, with 15 bases between them. The CDR3 bases are TGTGCCAGCTCACCCTACAGGGTCTCTCAAGATACGCAGTATTTT. This gives the protein CASSPYRVSQDTQYF.

The chain uses TRBV27 and TRBJ2-7; the match to TRBD1 covers 7 bases. The CDR3 is 15 amino acids. Per germline, CDR1 MNHEY and CDR2 SMNVEV (reference sequence). The J segment lost 4 bases and the V segment lost 0 bases, leaving 6 bases of the junction unmatched. The CDR3 loop reads CASSLSGGAGYEQYF. The CDR3 DNA follows: TGTGCCAGCAGTTTATCAGGGGGCGCGGGTTACGAGCAGTACTTC.

The chain links TRBV6-6 to TRBJ1-6; D possibly corresponds to TRBD1 (5 bases). CDR1 MNHNY and CDR2 SVGAGI come from the germline V gene (reference sequence). Between the trimmed V and J ends, which lost 2 bases and 8 bases, there was a span of 13 bases. There are 15 residues in the CDR3. CDR3 nucleotides: TGTGCCAGCAGTTACGGGGCAGGGTTGGATTCACCCCTCCACTTT. As protein: CASSYGAGLDSPLHF.

The genes are TRBV4-1 and TRBJ2-2, with D unclear. Germline V CDR1 and CDR2: MGHRA, YSYEKL. The CDR3 totals 16 residues. Trimming took 1 base from V and 1 from J, leaving 10 bases between them. CDR3 DNA: TGCGCCAGCAGCCAAGTAGTCTCCCGGAACACCGGGGAGCTGTTTTTT. Its translation is CASSQVVSRNTGELFF.

The chain carries TRBV14 and TRBJ2-5; D not resolved. The J call is in doubt because the DNA end fits TRBJ2-7 better. The CDR3 is 12 amino acids. Germline V gene data show CDR1 as SGHDN and CDR2 as FVKESK. CDR3 nucleotide sequence: TGTGCCAGCAGCCAAGTCCTTTACGAGCAGTACTTC. It codes for CASSQVLYEQYF.

The chain employs TRBV19 and TRBJ2-1; D may be TRBD2 (7 bases). The germline V gene has CDR1 LNHDA and CDR2 SQIVND (reference sequence). The CDR3 runs 12 residues. Trimming removed 10 bases from V and 8 bases from J, with 15 bases in between. The CDR3 DNA is TGTGCCACCCAGGGCGGGGGCGATGAGCAGTTCTTC. This encodes CATQGGGDEQFF.

This clone was detected a few times. In DNA form, the CDR3 reads TGCGCCAGCAGCCGGGACTTGAGCACAGATACGCAGTATTTT. Translating it yields CASSRDLSTDTQYF. The chain joins TRBV5-1 to TRBJ2-3, with a weak D call TRBD2 (6 bases). The CDR3 is 14 amino acids. V was pared by 4 bases and J by 0 bases, with 9 bases between. CDR1 is SGHRS and CDR2 is YFSETQ in the germline V gene.

This clone was seen a few times. The chain links TRBV5-6 to TRBJ2-1; 7 nucleotides line up with TRBD2. CDR3 length: 16 amino acids. The junction had 10 bases not matched to a gene; V was cut back by 6 bases and J by 1 base. Germline CDR1 SGHDT, CDR2 YYEEEE. CDR3 amino acids: CASIPMAGESYNEQFF. The CDR3 DNA follows: TGTGCCAGCATTCCCATGGCGGGAGAGTCCTACAATGAGCAGTTCTTC.

This clone occurred once. The chain couples TRBV15 to TRBJ2-3; weak D call: TRBD1 (5 bases). Deletions cut 1 base from V and 2 bases from J, with 10 bases between. Germline CDR1 and CDR2: LNHNV and YYDKDF (reference sequence). The CDR3 spans 15 residues. CDR3 coding DNA: TGTGCCACCAGCAGAGCTGGGGCAGACACAGATACGCAGTATTTT. Its translation: CATSRAGADTDTQYF. The whole variable domain, filled in from reference TRBV15 and TRBJ2-3, reads DAMVIQNPRYQVTQFGKPVTLSCSQTLNHNVMYWYQQKSSQAPKLLFHYYDKDFNNEADTPDNFQSRRPNTSFCFLDIRSPGLGDTAMYLCATSRAGADTDTQYFGPGTRLTVL.

This clone was detected once. This sequence joins TRBV5-6 and TRBJ2-1; 12 bases align to TRBD2. CDR1 and CDR2 (germline): SGHDT, YYEEEE. This CDR3 has 15 residues. V was pared by 0 bases and J by 12 bases, with 7 bases of the junction left unmatched. The CDR3 sequence is CASSLELAGGERQFF. The CDR3 DNA follows: TGTGCCAGCAGCTTGGAACTAGCGGGAGGAGAACGGCAGTTCTTC.

The chain carries TRBV7-9 and TRBJ2-1; 8 bases line up with TRBD2. The CDR3 is 14 amino acids. V lost 11 bases, J lost 3 bases, and 9 bases stayed unmatched. The germline V gene encodes CDR1 SEHNR and CDR2 FQNEAQ (reference sequence). Written as DNA, the CDR3 is TGTGCCGGGAGAGCGGGAGAGCTCTACAATGAGCAGTTCTTC. This codes for CAGRAGELYNEQFF.

V and J are TRBV11-2 and TRBJ1-2, with D unresolved. The CDR3 extends over 13 amino acids. Trimming removed 4 bases at V and 0 bases at J, with 6 bases between. Germline CDR1 SGHAT, CDR2 FQNNGV. CDR3 DNA: TGTGCCAGCAGCTCGATAGCTAACTATGGCTACACCTTC. As protein: CASSSIANYGYTF.